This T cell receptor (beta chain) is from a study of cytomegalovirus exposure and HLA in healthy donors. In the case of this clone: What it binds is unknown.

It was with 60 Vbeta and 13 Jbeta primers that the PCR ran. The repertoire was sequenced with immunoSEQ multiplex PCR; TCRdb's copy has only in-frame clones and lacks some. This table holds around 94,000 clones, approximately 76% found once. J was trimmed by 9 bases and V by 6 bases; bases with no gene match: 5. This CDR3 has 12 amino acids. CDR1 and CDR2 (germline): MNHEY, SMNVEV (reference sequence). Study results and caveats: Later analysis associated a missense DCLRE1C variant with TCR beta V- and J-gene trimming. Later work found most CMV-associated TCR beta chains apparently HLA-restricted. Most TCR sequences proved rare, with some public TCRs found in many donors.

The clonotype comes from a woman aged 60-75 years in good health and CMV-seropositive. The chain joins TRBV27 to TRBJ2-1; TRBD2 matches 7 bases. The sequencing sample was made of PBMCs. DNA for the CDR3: TGTGCCAGCAGCCGCGGGGAGGGTGAGCAGTTCTTC. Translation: CASSRGEGEQFF.